This TCR beta chain is drawn from a study of cytomegalovirus exposure and HLA in healthy donors. Trimming pared 0 bases from V and 6 bases from J, leaving 13 bases between. The CDR3 spans 14 residues. Germline loops: CDR1 SGHDT, CDR2 YYEEEE. This PCR relied on a set of 60 Vbeta primers and 13 Jbeta primers. TCRdb keeps only in-frame clones here, not all; method: immunoSEQ multiplex PCR. The data hold some 200,000 clones, with approximately 79% observed a single time. The TCR was taken from a girl aged 10-17 years in good health and CMV-seropositive. Sequencing used PBMCs. This chain uses TRBV5-6 with TRBJ2-7; perhaps TRBD1 as D (5 bases). In DNA form, the CDR3 reads TGTGCCAGCAGCTTGGGGCAGGGCTTTGCCGAGCAGTACTTC. It encodes CASSLGQGFAEQYF.